This T cell receptor beta chain was retrieved from a study of shared clonotypes between healthy human individuals. Study processing details: Junction-only sequences without quality scores came from ImmunoSEQ, so filtering differed. Profiling relied on immunoSEQ multiplex PCR, and the TCRdb table lists in-frame clones only, not all of them. That table gives V, J and clone size, and the DNA gave D and trimming. The sample lists a few million clones, 80% to 95% occurring once. CDR3 length: 14 amino acids. Germline CDR1 SGHRS, CDR2 YFSETQ. The V segment lost 2 bases and the J segment 3 bases; nucleotides outside the gene matches: 1. This clone has only one observation. What it binds is not known. Other DNA sequences from this sample encode an identical CDR3 as well. Findings and limits, study-wide: As a rule, naive subsets had a larger estimated richness than memory subsets.

The sequence was obtained from a man aged 18 to 30 in good health. Some clones in this sample may be carry-over from other donors' samples. The sample consisted of naive CD4+ T cells from PBMCs. Subset defined: CD45RA+ positively selected. This chain links TRBV5-1 with TRBJ2-7, with 11 bases lining up with TRBD2. CDR3 coding DNA: TGCGCCAGCAGCTTCGGGACTAGCGGCTACGAGCAGTACTTC. Protein: CASSFGTSGYEQYF.